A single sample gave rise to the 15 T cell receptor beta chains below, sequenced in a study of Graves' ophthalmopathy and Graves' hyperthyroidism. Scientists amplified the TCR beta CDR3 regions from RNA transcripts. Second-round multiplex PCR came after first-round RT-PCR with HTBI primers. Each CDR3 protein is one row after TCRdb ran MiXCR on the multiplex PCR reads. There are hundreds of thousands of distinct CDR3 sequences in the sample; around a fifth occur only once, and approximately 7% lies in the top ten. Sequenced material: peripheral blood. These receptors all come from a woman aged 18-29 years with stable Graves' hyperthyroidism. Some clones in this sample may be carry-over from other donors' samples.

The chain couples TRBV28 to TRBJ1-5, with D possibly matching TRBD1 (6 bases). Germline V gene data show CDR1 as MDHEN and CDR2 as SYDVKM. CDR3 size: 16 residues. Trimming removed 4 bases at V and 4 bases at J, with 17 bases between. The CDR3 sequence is CASSSATTGLNQPQHF. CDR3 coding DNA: TGTGCCAGCAGTTCTGCTACGACAGGTCTTAATCAGCCCCAGCATTTT.

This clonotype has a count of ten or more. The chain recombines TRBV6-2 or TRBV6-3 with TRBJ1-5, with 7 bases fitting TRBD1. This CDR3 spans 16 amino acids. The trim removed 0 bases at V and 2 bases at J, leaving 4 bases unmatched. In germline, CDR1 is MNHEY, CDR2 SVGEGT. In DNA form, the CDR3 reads TGTGCCAGCAGTTACTCGGCGAGGGGGCGCAATCAGCCCCAGCATTTT. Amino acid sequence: CASSYSARGRNQPQHF.

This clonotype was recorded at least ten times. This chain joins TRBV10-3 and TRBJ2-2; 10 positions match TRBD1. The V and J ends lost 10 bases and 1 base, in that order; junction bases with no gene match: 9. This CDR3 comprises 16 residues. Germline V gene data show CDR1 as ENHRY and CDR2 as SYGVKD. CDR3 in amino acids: CATKRQGAMNTGELFF. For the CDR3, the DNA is TGTGCCACCAAACGACAGGGGGCGATGAACACCGGGGAGCTGTTTTTT.

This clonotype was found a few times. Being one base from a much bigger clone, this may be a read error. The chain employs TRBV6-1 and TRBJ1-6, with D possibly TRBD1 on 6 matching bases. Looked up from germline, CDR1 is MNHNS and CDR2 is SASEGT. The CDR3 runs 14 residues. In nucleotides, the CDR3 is TGTGCCAGCAGTGGGGACATTTATAATTCACACCTCCACTTT. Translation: CASSGDIYNSHLHF.

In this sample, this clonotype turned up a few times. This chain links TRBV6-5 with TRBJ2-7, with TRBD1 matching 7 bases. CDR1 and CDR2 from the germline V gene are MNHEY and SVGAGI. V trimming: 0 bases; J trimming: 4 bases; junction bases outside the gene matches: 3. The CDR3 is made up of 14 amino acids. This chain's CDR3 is CASSYSTGKYEQYF. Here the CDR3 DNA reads TGTGCCAGCAGTTACTCGACAGGGAAGTACGAGCAGTACTTC.

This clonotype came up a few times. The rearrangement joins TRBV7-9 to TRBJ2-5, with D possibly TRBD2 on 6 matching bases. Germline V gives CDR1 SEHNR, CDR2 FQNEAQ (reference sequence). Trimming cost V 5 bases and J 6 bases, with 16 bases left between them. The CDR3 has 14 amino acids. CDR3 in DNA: TGTGCCAGCAGCCGCCGGGGGTATTTTCAGACCCAGTACTTC. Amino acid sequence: CASSRRGYFQTQYF. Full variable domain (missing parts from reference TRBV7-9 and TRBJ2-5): DTGVSQNPRHKITKRGQNVTFRCDPISEHNRLYWYRQTLGQGPEFLTYFQNEAQLEKSRLLSDRFSAERPKGSFSTLEIQRTEQGDSAMYLCASSRRGYFQTQYFGPGTRLLVL.

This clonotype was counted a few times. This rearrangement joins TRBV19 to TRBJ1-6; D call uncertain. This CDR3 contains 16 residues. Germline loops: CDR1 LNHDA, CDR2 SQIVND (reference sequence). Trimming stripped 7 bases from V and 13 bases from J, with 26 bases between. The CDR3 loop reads CASMRTFWRGSGPLHF. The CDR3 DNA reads TGTGCCAGTATGAGAACCTTTTGGCGCGGCTCGGGCCCCCTCCACTTT.

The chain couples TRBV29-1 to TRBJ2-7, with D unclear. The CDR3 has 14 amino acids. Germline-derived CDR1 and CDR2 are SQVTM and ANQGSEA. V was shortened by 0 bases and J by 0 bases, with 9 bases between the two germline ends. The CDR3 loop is CSVEDRAISYEQYF. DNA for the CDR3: TGCAGCGTTGAAGATAGGGCGATCTCCTACGAGCAGTACTTC.

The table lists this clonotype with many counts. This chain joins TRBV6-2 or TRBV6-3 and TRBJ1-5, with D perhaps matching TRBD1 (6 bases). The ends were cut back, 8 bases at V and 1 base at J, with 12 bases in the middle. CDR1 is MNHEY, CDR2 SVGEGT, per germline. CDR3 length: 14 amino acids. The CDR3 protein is CASGKGGSNQPQHF. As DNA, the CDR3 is TGTGCCAGCGGAAAAGGGGGAAGCAATCAGCCCCAGCATTTT.

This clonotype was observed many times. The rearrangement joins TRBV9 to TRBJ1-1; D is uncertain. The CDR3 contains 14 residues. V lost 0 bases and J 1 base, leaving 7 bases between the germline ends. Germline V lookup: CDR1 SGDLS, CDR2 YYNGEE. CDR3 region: CASSVEGGNTEAFF. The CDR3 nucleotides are TGTGCCAGCAGCGTAGAGGGAGGGAACACTGAAGCTTTCTTT. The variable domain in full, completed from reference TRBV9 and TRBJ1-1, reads DSGVTQTPKHLITATGQRVTLRCSPRSGDLSVYWYQQSLDQGLQFLIQYYNGEERAKGNILERFSAQQFPDLHSELNLSSLELGDSALYFCASSVEGGNTEAFFGQGTRLTVV.

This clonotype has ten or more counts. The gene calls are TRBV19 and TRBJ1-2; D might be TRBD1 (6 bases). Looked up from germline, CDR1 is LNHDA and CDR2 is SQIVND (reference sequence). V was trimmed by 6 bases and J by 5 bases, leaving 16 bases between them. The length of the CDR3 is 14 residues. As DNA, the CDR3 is TGTGCCAGTAGACAACAGGGACCTTGGTATGGCTACACCTTC. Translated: CASRQQGPWYGYTF.

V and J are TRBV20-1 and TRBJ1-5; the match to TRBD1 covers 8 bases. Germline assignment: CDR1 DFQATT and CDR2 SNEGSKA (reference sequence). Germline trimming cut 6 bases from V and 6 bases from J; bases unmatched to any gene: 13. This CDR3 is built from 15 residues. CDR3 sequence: CSAQPSGGRGQPQHF. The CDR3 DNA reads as TGCAGTGCACAACCCTCAGGGGGCCGGGGTCAGCCCCAGCATTTT.

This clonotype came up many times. The CDR3 DNA sequence: TGTGCCAGCAGCCAGGGACAGGGGCTAACCGGGGAGCTGTTTTTT. It yields the protein CASSQGQGLTGELFF. The chain couples TRBV7-6 to TRBJ2-2; 10 nucleotides agree with TRBD1. CDR3 length equals 15 residues. The junction had 5 bases not matched to a gene; V was cut back by 5 bases and J by 5 bases. CDR1 and CDR2 from the germline V gene are SGHVS and FNYEAQ. Together with reference TRBV7-6 and TRBJ2-2, the CDR3 gives the full variable domain: GAGVSQSPRYKVTKRGQDVALRCDPISGHVSLYWYRQALGQGPEFLTYFNYEAQQDKSGLPNDRFSAERPEGSISTLTIQRTEQRDSAMYRCASSQGQGLTGELFFGEGSRLTVL.

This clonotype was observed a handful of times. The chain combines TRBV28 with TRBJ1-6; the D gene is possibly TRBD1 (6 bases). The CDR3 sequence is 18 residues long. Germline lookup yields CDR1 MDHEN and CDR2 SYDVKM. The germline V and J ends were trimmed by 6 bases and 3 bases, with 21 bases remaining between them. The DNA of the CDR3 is TGTGCCAGCAGCCCACCATTCGGTCGGACAGTCTATAATTCACCCCTCCACTTT. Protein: CASSPPFGRTVYNSPLHF.

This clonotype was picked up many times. CDR3 coding DNA: TGTGCCAGCAGTTGGAGGACGGACATGAACACTGAAGCTTTCTTT. It yields the protein CASSWRTDMNTEAFF. The chain joins TRBV6-5 to TRBJ1-1, with D perhaps TRBD1 (5 bases). Deletions cut 4 bases from V and 0 bases from J, with 12 bases between. The length of the CDR3 is 15 residues. Germline V CDR1 and CDR2: MNHEY, SVGAGI.